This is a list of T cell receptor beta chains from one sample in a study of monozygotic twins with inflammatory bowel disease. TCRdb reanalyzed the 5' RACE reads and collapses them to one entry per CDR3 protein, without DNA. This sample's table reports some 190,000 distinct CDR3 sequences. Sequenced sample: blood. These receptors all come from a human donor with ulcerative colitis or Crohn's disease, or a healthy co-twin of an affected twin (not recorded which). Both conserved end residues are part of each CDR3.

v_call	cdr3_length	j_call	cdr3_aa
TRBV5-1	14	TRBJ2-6	CASGRSSGANVLTF
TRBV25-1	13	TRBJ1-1	CASSESPPLRAFF
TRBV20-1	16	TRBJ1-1	CSASRPFWGRNTEAFF
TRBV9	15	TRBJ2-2	CASSEVEGNTGELFF
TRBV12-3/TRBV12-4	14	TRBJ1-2	CASRDREGHYGYTF
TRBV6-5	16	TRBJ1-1	CASRPWEAGAGTEAFF
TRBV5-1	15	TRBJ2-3	CASSLEAGATDTQYF
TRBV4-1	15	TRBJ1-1	CASSQTQGSNTEAFF
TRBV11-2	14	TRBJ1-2	CASSPTGTGHGYTF
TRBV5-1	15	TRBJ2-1	CANTTGGVCSNEQFF
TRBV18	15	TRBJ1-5	CASSPGTGRDQPQHF
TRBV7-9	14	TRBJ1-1	CASSRGQGWTEAFF
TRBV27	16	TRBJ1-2	CASSPFTGGAGYGYTF
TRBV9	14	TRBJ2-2	CASSVGIYTGELFF
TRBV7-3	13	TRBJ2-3	CASSLQAGLALYF
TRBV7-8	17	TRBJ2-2	CASSYGTSGGWAGELFF
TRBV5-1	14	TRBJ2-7	CASSGDGSSYEQYF
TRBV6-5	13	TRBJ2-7	CASRTEKINEQYF
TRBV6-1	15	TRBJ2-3	CASSRLAGKGDTQYF
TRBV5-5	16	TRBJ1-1	CASSLRGGRGNTEAFF
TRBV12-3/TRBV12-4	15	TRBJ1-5	CASSPRGIGNQPQHF
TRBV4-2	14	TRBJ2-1	CASSQGDKMSEQFF
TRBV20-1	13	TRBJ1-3	CSAQDSSGNTIYF
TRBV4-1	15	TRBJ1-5	CASSQDGLYDQPQHF
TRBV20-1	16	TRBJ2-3	CSARHGERGWEDTQYF
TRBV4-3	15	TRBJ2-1	CASSQGAGKYNEQFF
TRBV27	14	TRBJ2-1	CASGPRLGAIEQFF
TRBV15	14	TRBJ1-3	CATSRAAGASTIYF
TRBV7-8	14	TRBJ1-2	CASSLVAEGYGYTF
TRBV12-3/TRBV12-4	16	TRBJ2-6	CASSLGRSSGANVLTF
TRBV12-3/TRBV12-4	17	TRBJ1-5	CASSSGQGIDSNQPQHF
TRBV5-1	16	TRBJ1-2	CATAPTQLSENYGYTF
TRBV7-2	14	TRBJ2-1	CASSPPPTYNEQFF
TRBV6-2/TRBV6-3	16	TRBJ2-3	CASRKGTSGTTDTQYF
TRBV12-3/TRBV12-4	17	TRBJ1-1	CASSVTQQGWMNTEAFF
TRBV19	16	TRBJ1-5	CASSTRTGGGNQPQHF
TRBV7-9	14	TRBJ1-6	CASSHREPNSPLHF
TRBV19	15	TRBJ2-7	CASSISTGGMYEQYF
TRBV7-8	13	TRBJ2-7	CASSFGQLYEQYF
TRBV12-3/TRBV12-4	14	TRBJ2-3	CASSLVRGADTQYF
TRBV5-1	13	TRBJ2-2	CASSSWVAGELFF
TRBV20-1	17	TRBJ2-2	CSSQDGRTTMNTGELFF
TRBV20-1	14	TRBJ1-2	CSAVGTGVGYGYTF
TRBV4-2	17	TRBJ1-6	CASSQKDSLESNSPLHF
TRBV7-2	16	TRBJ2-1	CASSPLAANSYNEQFF
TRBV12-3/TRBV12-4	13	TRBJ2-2	CATLTGNTGELFF
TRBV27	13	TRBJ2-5	CASSPSWIETQYF
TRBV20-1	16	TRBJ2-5	CSAIMTSGRYPETQYF
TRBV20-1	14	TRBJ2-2	CSAPGTPYTGELFF